Included here is one T cell receptor (beta chain) sequence, with context. What antigen it recognizes has not been identified. The record has no base qualities; no much larger clone is one base away. The cohort consisted of more than 650 healthy bone marrow donors. All cohort members were sampled while nominally healthy, although unrecorded immune exposures were likely present. The donor was CMV seropositive and belonged to the group of 250 to 300 seropositive cohort members. A peripheral blood sample was provided by each donor, and peripheral blood mononuclear cells were used for TCR beta sequencing. Genomic DNA extraction from the blood cell samples was performed with the Qiagen DNeasy Blood Extraction Kit. The method was the immunoSEQ multiplex PCR assay. For the multiplex PCR, a mixture combining 60 forward primers for TCR Vbeta segments and 13 reverse primers for TCR Jbeta segments was used. The CDR3 region of rearranged TCR beta genes was amplified from genomic DNA by a multiplex PCR assay. The amplified TCR beta libraries were sequenced on the Illumina HiSeq System as 87-base-pair reads. Regarding the original processing steps: Across the 670 or so repertoires, a later analysis counted tens of millions of unique TCR beta chains, roughly 11 million of which were shared by at least two donors. Raw reads were error-corrected and collapsed into unique sequences by a nearest-neighbor algorithm in which closely related sequences were merged to remove PCR and sequencing errors. CDR3 sequences were aligned to IMGT reference sequences to assign V, D and J gene segments. For a sequence to be retained, a match of at least six nucleotides to both a V gene segment and a J gene segment was required. A rearrangement counted as productive if the CDR3 had no stop codons and remained in frame with V and J, and every other rearrangement counted as non-productive. CDR3 was defined according to IMGT convention as the region running from the second conserved V-encoded cysteine to the conserved J-encoded phenylalanine. The earlier analysis of about 500 of the donors excluded sequences that lacked an unambiguous match to a single V gene segment. An earlier analysis of approximately 590 of the donors called V segments functional above 56.7% productive rearrangements and segregating when the between-donor standard deviation exceeded 5%. To diagnose cytomegalovirus status from the catalog of TCR beta chain sequences, a statistical classification framework was built. In a later analysis, V and J genes were assigned by comparing TCR nucleotide sequences against IMGT/GENE-DB human TR gene sequences. A later analysis assigned CDR3 sequences and most-parsimonious VDJ recombination scenarios with the TCRdist pipeline. In a later analysis, each TCR beta chain was defined by its CDR3 amino acid sequence together with its V-gene family, and reads without a unique V-gene family were excluded. A later analysis removed 592 highly shared, low-generation-probability nucleotide sequences to deal with suspected cross-contamination and a sequencing artifact. A later analysis calculated a clonal expansion index for each public chain from normalized within-repertoire ranks of inferred template counts. In a later analysis, generation probabilities were computed using a VDJ recombination model fitted to out-of-frame rearrangements, and the results were checked against IGoR. In a later analysis, TCR-TCR, TCR-HLA and TCR-CMV co-occurrence was scored with hypergeometric tests, and a repertoire-size bias correction was applied to TCR pairs. To estimate false discovery rates, a later analysis permuted the HLA or CMV assignments 20 times. In a later analysis, co-occurring TCRs were grouped with DBSCAN, and TCRdist sequence similarity was added when clustering was performed within HLA-allele-positive subsets. Repertoires with fewer than 30,000 or more than 120,000 public chains, plus five repertoires with anomalous nucleotide sharing, were excluded from co-occurrence clustering. This immuneACCESS table, as held by TCRdb, lists in-frame sequences with V and J called but not all clones. Of the missing ones, under half trace to an unresolved V gene in checked studies; the others have no known cause. V and J calls and clone size are as listed in that table; D and trimming were resolved from the DNA. Here the sample has more than 95,000 clones; about 70% occur a single time. The ten largest clonotypes hold 3% of the sample.

This entry comes from a study of cytomegalovirus exposure and HLA in healthy donors (dated by TCRdb to the late 2010s). At the level of the whole study: In an earlier analysis of some 610 of the donors, under 300 Gb of sequence data and 117 million unique TCR beta sequences from 180 million or so T cells were reported. An early release that covered more than 550 HLA-typed donors contained 300 to 350 gigabases of sequencing data and tens of millions of unique TCR sequences. Among the roughly 390 genotyped donors, approximately 82% belonged to the genetic ancestry cluster associated with self-reported Caucasian donors. The study was designed to test whether signatures of past pathogen exposure could be identified by cataloging public T cell receptors. The study profiled the T cell repertoires of about 640 subjects by immunosequencing and related them to cytomegalovirus serostatus. Besides the first cohort of approximately 670 subjects, a separate validation cohort made up of about 120 different subjects was used. The study combined high-throughput TCR immunosequencing, statistical association of individual TCRs with disease status, and machine learning to predict cytomegalovirus infection status. A later analysis re-analyzed previously published TCR beta repertoires from about 600 donors and added high-resolution HLA genotyping to study TCR occurrence patterns. The later analysis used no new phenotypic data to find candidate immune exposures, relying instead on TCR beta sequences and their occurrence across donors. An earlier analysis of fewer than 700 of the donors applied high-throughput TCR beta sequencing to assess whether each TCR beta V gene segment acted as functional or pseudogenic. Donor age, sex, ethnicity and CMV serostatus were collected together with the repertoire data. Genome-wide SNP genotypes for about 55% of the roughly 670 donors were used in a later genetic analysis, which treated that subset as a discovery cohort. All discovery cohort repertoires had been generated on a single sequencing platform. HLA typing covered class I and class II loci at four-digit resolution. Typing coverage varied by locus: roughly 629-640 donors for A, B, C, DRB1 and DQB1; under 550 for DQA1; over 600 for DPA1; roughly 470 for DPB1. Roughly five DR-DQ haplotypes were handled as single units for association and clustering because linkage in the cohort was strong. Across about 370 genotyped donors of the cohort, an average of approximately 200,000 unique TCR beta nucleotide sequences per donor were sequenced, and around 20% of those sequences were non-productive. General findings and caveats noted by the study authors: Some IMGT-functional V segments, including TRBV6-2 and TRBV6-3, could not be distinguished by the 87-base-pair reads and were therefore excluded. In this cohort, only TCR beta chains were sequenced, and detectable features were limited by the absence of alpha or paired-chain data. Several of the top co-occurrence clusters appeared to be linked to parvovirus B19, influenza, CMV and Epstein-Barr virus, according to a later analysis. In both the original and validation cohorts, the classifier was reported to diagnose cytomegalovirus status with high specificity and sensitivity. In a later analysis, some 18,000 TCR beta sequences were associated with specific HLA alleles at a false discovery rate of 0.05. In the study, 150 to 200 TCR beta chains were listed as associated with cytomegalovirus. Most CMV-associated TCR beta chains appeared to be HLA-restricted in a later analysis, and the HLA associations seemed to be driven largely by CMV exposure. A cluster of highly shared sequence variants was judged likely to represent a technical artifact of the sequencing pipeline. Compared with the 666-donor mean, donors in an Asian-associated ancestry cluster had fewer N-insertions in productive TCRs, according to a later genetic analysis. Because HLA typing was missing for some donors at each locus, association tests included only the typed subset. A further reported finding was that TCR beta sequences accurately predicted the HLA-A and HLA-B alleles for most subjects in the first cohort. Broadly in line with IMGT annotations, most TCR beta V segments showed up in productive rearrangements about 87% or about 30% of the time in an earlier analysis of under 700 of the donors. Presence/absence analyses assumed roughly uniform sequencing depth across donors, an assumption that may not hold. A later genetic analysis associated a missense DCLRE1C variant with V-gene and J-gene trimming of TCR beta chains, and an independent cohort replicated the association. Over 15 rarely observed V segments, including chromosome 9 orphons, were excluded from the earlier analysis of a few hundred of the donors because counts were too low. In a later analysis, the rate of TCR association differed among HLA loci, with DRB1 alleles having the most associated TCRs and HLA-C alleles having the fewest. The authors suggested that the approach could potentially be extended to other disease states and immunological phenotypes. Compared with equally common non-associated chains, HLA-associated TCR beta chains in a later analysis were more clonally expanded and had lower generation probabilities. In vitro tests confirmed that a few of the cytomegalovirus-associated TCR beta chains recognize cytomegalovirus antigens. When HLA alleles, especially DR and DQ, strongly co-occurred, attributing TCR associations to individual alleles was difficult. Correlated functional status among segregating V segments might reflect linkage disequilibrium, but an unknown experimental factor could not be ruled out. The only immune exposure information available for the cohort was CMV serostatus. While some public TCRs were present in many individuals, most TCR sequences turned up only very rarely across donors.

The CDR3 runs 13 amino acids, cysteine and phenylalanine included. Only the CDR3 part of the read is kept: 39 bases, read in frame from the first base. V is cut back by 6 bases and J by 8 bases, with 7 bases in the junction unmatched. The germline V gene provides CDR1 SQVTM and CDR2 ANQGSEA. Sequencing used PBMCs. The sequence links TRBV29-1 to TRBJ2-1; TRBD1 fits 10 bases in the junction. The origin of this receptor is a female donor in good health and CMV-seropositive. The nucleotide sequence is given as TGCAGCGTCCCCGGGACAGGGGCATATGAGCAGTTCTTC. This encodes CSVPGTGAYEQFF.